This TCR beta chain is drawn from a study of blood T cell repertoires in COVID-19. For the study at large: Acute and convalescent COVID-19 specimens originated in the United States, Italy and Spain. PBMCs, B-cell-depleted T cells, or T cells provided the cDNA or gDNA that made up the material.

The CDR3 is 16 amino acids. Germline V gene lookup returns CDR1 SGHDT and CDR2 YYEEEE. Trimming removed 0 bases from V and 4 bases from J, with 14 bases in between. In the authors' workflow: Estimated nucleated cell counts came from reference gene primer amplification. Sequencing was performed with immunoSEQ multiplex PCR; in TCRdb, only in-frame clones are kept and a portion is missing. V, J and clone size derive from that table, while D and trimming were established from the DNA sequence. The table has about 180,000 clones, roughly 78% seen once; the top ten hold 6.5% to 8%. Sequenced: peripheral blood. The sequence was obtained from a man between 70 and 80 years old with active or convalescent COVID-19. The V gene is TRBV5-6, the J gene TRBJ1-3; D is possibly TRBD1 (5 bases). The CDR3: CASSLVGGESGNTIYF. The CDR3 DNA sequence: TGTGCCAGCAGCTTGGTTGGGGGGGAATCAGGAAACACCATATATTTT.